A single T cell receptor (beta chain) is shown here with its context. The antigen is undetermined. This specimen comes from a study of T-cell reconstitution after alpha-beta-depleted transplantation in children. Findings and limits, study-wide: Where alpha-beta T cells came from about two months after transplant was reportedly several hundred expanded graft clones.

TCRbeta library preparation incorporated unique molecular identifiers. From the PCR reads, TCRdb called clonotypes with MiXCR, one entry per CDR3 protein. Of approximately 650,000 distinct CDR3 sequences listed, about an eighth are singletons. The sequence was collected from a girl aged 2 to 9 with congenital amegakaryocytic thrombocytopenia, due to receive a stem cell transplant. Here the sequenced sample was PBMCs, taken before TCRalphabeta/CD19-depleted stem cell transplant.

The CDR3 DNA reads as TGTGCCAGCAGTTTAGAAGGTCCTGTCTCTGGGGCCAACGTCCTGACTTTC. This translates into CASSLEGPVSGANVLTF. The genes are TRBV12-3 or TRBV12-4 and TRBJ2-6, with D hard to call. Trimming left V 1 base short and J 0 bases short, with 10 bases between. CDR3 length: 17 amino acids.